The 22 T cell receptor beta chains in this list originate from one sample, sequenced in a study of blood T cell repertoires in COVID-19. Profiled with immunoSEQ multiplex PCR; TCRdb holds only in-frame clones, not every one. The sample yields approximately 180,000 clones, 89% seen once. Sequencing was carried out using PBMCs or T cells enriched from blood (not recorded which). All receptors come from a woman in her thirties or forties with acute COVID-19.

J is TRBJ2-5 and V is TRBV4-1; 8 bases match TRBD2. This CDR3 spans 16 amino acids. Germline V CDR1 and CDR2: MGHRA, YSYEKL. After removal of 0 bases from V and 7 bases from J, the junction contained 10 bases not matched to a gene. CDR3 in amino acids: CASSQDGTSGRRTQYF. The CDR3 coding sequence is TGCGCCAGCAGCCAAGACGGAACTAGCGGTCGGCGGACCCAGTACTTC.

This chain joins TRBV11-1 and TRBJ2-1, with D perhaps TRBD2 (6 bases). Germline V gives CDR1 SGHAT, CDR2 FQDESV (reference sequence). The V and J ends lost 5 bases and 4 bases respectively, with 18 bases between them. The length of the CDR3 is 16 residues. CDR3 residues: CASSTGTYQGYNEQFF. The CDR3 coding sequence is TGTGCCAGCAGCACCGGGACTTACCAGGGTTACAATGAGCAGTTCTTC.

The CDR3: CASSLVQNSGANVLTF. Written as DNA, the CDR3 is TGCGCCAGCAGCTTGGTACAGAACTCTGGGGCCAACGTCCTGACTTTC. The chain combines TRBV5-1 with TRBJ2-6; the D is unclear. Germline assignment: CDR1 SGHRS and CDR2 YFSETQ. The ends were cut back, 0 bases at V and 0 bases at J, with 7 bases in the middle. The CDR3 totals 16 residues.

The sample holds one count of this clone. As DNA, the CDR3 is TGTGCCAGCAGCCAATCTCCGTTCCAAACGGGACAGGGGACAGATACGCAGTATTTT. Its protein product is CASSQSPFQTGQGTDTQYF. V usage is TRBV3-1 (or the pseudogene TRBV3-2) and J usage is TRBJ2-3; 10 nucleotides match TRBD1. V was pared by 2 bases and J by 3 bases, with 14 bases of the junction left unmatched. This CDR3 has 19 residues. Germline V CDR1 and CDR2: LGHDT, YNNKEL (reference sequence).

CDR3 in amino acids: CASSGQGYGTEAFF. The CDR3 DNA reads TGTGCCAGCTCAGGACAGGGGTACGGCACTGAAGCTTTCTTT. This chain connects TRBV18 to TRBJ1-1, with 9 bases fitting TRBD1. CDR1 and CDR2 from the germline V gene are KGHSH and LQKENI. V shed 5 bases, J shed 4 bases, and the junction held 5 bases outside the gene matches. CDR3 length equals 14 residues.

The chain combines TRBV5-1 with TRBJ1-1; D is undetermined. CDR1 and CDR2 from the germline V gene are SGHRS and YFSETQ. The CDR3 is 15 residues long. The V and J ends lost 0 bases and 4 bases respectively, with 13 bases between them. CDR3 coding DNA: TGCGCCAGCAGCTTGGGAGACATAGCGGGCACTGAAGCTTTCTTT. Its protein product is CASSLGDIAGTEAFF.

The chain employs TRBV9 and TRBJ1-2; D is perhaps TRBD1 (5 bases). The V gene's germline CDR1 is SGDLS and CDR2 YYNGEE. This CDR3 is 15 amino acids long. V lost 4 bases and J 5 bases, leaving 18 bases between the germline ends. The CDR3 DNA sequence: TGTGCCAGCAGCTCAGGAGCCGGGACTCGGTATGGCTACACCTTC. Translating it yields CASSSGAGTRYGYTF.

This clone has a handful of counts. The chain's CDR3 is CASSPDGQWTDTQYF. CDR3 in DNA: TGTGCCAGCAGCCCGGACGGACAGTGGACAGATACGCAGTATTTT. The chain joins TRBV2 to TRBJ2-3; D perhaps matches TRBD1 (6 bases). V was trimmed by 6 bases and J by 3 bases, leaving 16 bases between them. Looked up from germline, CDR1 is SNHLY and CDR2 is FYNNEI. The CDR3 is made up of 15 amino acids.

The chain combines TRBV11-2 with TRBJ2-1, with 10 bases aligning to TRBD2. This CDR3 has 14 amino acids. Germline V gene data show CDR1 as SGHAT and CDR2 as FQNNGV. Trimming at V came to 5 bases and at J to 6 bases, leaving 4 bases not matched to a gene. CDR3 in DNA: TGTGCCAGCAGCCCGGTAGCGGGAGGCAATGAGCAGTTCTTC. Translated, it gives CASSPVAGGNEQFF.

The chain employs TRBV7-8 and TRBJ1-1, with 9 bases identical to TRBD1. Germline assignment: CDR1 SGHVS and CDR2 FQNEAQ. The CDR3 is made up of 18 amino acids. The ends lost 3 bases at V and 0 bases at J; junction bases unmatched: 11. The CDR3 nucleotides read TGTGCCAGCAGCTTGGGACAGGGCGACGCTGGAATGAACACTGAAGCTTTCTTT. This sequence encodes CASSLGQGDAGMNTEAFF.

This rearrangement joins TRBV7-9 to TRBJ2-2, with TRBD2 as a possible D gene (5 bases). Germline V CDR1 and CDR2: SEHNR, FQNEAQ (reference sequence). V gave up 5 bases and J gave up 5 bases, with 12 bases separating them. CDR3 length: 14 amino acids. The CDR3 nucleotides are TGTGCCAGCAGCCCGCGACTATATACCGGGGAGCTGTTTTTT. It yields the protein CASSPRLYTGELFF.

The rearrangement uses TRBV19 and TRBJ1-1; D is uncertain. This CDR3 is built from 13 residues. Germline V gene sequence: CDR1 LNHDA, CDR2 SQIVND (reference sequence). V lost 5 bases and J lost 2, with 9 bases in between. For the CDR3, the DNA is TGTGCCAGTAGTGTACAGAGTAACACTGAAGCTTTCTTT. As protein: CASSVQSNTEAFF.

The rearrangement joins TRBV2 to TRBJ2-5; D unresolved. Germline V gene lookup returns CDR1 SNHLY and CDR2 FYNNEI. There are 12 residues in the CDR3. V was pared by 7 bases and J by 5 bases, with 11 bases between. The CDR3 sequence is CASTAVGETQYF. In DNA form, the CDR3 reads TGTGCCAGCACCGCCGTCGGGGAGACCCAGTACTTC.

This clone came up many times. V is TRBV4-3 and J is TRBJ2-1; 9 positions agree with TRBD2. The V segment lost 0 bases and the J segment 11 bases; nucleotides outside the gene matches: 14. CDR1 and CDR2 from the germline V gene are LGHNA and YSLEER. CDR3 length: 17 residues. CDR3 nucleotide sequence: TGCGCCAGCAGCCAAGATCGGAAGACTAGCGGTACAATGAAGCAGTTCTTC. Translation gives CASSQDRKTSGTMKQFF.

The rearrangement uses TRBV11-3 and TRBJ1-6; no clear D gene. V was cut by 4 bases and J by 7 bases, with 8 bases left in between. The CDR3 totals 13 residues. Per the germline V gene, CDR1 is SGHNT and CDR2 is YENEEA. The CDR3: CASSSGGNSPLHF. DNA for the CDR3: TGTGCCAGCAGCTCCGGCGGCAATTCACCCCTCCACTTT.

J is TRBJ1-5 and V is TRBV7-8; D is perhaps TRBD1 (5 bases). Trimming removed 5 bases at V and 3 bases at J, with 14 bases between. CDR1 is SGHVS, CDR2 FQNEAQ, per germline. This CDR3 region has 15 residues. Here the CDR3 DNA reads TGTGCCAGCAGCATACAAGACAGTGCCAATCAGCCCCAGCATTTT. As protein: CASSIQDSANQPQHF.

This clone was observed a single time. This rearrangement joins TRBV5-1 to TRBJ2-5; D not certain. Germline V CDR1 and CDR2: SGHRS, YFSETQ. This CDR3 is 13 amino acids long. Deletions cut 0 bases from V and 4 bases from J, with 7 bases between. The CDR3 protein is CASSLASGETQYF. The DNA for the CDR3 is TGCGCCAGCAGCTTGGCTTCGGGAGAGACCCAGTACTTC.

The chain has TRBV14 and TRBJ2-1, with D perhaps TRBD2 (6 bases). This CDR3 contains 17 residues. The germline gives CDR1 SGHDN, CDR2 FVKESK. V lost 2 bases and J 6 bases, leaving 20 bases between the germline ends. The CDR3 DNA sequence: TGTGCCAGCAGCCAATCTGATGCGGCGGGGCGTTTCAATGAGCAGTTCTTC. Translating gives CASSQSDAAGRFNEQFF.

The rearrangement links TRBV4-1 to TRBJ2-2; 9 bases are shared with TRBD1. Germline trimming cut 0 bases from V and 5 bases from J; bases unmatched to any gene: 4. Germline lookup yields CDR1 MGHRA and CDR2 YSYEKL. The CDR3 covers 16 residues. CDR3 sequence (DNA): TGCGCCAGCAGCCAAGAGGACAGGGGATTAACCGGGGAGCTGTTTTTT. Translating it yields CASSQEDRGLTGELFF.

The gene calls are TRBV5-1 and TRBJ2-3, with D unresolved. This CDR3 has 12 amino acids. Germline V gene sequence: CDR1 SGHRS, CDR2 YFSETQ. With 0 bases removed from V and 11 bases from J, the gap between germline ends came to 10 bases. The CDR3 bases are TGCGCCAGCAGCTTGGTAGCTCCCAGGCAGTATTTT. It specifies CASSLVAPRQYF.

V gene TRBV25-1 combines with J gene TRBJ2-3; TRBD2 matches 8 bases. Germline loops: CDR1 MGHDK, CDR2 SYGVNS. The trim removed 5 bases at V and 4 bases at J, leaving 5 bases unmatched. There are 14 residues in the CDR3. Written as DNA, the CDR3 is TGTGCCAGCAGTCGGGGGGGTAGCGCAGATACGCAGTATTTT. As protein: CASSRGGSADTQYF. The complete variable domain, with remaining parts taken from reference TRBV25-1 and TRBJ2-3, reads EADIYQTPRYLVIGTGKKITLECSQTMGHDKMYWYQQDPGMELHLIHYSYGVNSTEKGDLSSESTVSRIRTEHFPLTLESARPSHTSQYLCASSRGGSADTQYFGPGTRLTVL.

CDR3 sequence reads: CASSPRKPGTSGYNEQFF. CDR3 nucleotide sequence: TGCGCCAGCAGCCCCCGAAAACCCGGGACTAGCGGCTACAATGAGCAGTTCTTC. The V gene is TRBV4-1, the J gene TRBJ2-1; 11 nucleotides agree with TRBD2. J gave up 3 bases and V 4 bases, and 11 bases lay outside the gene matches. The germline gives CDR1 MGHRA, CDR2 YSYEKL. The CDR3 contains 18 residues.